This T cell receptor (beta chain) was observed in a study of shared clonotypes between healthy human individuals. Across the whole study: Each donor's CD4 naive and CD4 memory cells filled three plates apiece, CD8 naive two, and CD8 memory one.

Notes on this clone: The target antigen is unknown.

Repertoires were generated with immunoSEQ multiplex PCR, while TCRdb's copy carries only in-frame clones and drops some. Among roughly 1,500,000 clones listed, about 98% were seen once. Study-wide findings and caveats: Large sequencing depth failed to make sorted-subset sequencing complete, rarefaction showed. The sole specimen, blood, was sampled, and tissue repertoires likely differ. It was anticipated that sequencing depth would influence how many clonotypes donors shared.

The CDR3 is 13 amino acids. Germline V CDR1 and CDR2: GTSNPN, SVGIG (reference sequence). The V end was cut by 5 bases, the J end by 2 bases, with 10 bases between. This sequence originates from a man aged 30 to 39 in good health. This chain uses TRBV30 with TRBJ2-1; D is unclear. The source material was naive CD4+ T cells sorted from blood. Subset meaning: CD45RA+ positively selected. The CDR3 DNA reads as TGTGCCTGGGCCCGGGCAGCCTACAATGAGCAGTTCTTC. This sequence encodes CAWARAAYNEQFF.